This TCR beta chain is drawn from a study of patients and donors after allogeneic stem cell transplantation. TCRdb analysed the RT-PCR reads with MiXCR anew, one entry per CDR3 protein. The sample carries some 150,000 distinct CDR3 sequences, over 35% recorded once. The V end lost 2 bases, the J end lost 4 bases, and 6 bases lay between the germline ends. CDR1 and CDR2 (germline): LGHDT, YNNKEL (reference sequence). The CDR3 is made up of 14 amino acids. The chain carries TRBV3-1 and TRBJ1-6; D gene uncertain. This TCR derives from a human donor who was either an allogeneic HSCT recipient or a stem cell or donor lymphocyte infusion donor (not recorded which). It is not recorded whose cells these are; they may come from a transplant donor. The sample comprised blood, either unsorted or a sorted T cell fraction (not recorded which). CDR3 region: CASSQPQYNSPLHF. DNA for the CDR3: TGTGCCAGCAGCCAACCGCAATATAATTCACCCCTCCACTTT.